This entry concerns a single TCR beta chain. Researchers picked out CD4+ and CD8+ T cells from PBMCs by sorting. Extraction of RNA preceded its reverse transcription into cDNA, which served as the sequencing template. TCRdb's table, derived via immunoSEQ multiplex PCR, lists solely in-frame clones and lacks some. The top ten hold 0.45% of the sample, which has under 250,000 clones, about 60% seen once. Germline CDR1 and CDR2: SQVTM and ANQGSEA. The CDR3 is 15 residues long. J was trimmed by 6 bases and V by 0 bases; bases with no gene match: 7. This entry comes from a study of CD8+ T cells in alopecia areata.

The chain carries TRBV29-1 and TRBJ2-5; TRBD1 matches at 10 bases. The source is a human donor with alopecia areata. Sequencing was performed on CD4+ T cells sorted from blood, taken at week 0. The CDR3 region is CSVEDARTGGKTQYF. The CDR3 DNA follows: TGCAGCGTTGAAGATGCTCGGACAGGGGGTAAGACCCAGTACTTC.